The rows below give T cell receptor beta chains drawn from one sample of a study of beta chain features in type 1 diabetes. Libraries were prepared by immunoSEQ multiplex PCR; TCRdb keeps only in-frame clonotypes and omits some of them. This table holds some 660,000 clones, over 12% found once. Sequencing input: naive CD4+ T cells from blood. The receptor source for this set is a man between 18 and 29 years old with type 1 diabetes. Both conserved end residues are part of each CDR3. D genes are given only for firm matches. Not every row has a clone size; where given, it reads once, few, many or a size class.

v_gene: TRBV7-8; j_gene: TRBJ1-3; abundance: .; d_gene: .; CDR3nt: TGTGCCAGCAGCTTAGATGCAGACTCTGGAAACACCATATATTTT; CDR3aa: CASSLDADSGNTIYF
v_gene: TRBV18; j_gene: TRBJ2-7; abundance: .; d_gene: .; CDR3nt: TGTGCCAGCTCACCACCGGGAGCCTACGAGCAGTACTTC; CDR3aa: CASSPPGAYEQYF
v_gene: TRBV28; j_gene: TRBJ2-6; abundance: few; d_gene: .; CDR3nt: TGTGCCAGCAGTTTTGGTGCGTTAGGGGCCAACGTCCTGACTTTC; CDR3aa: CASSFGALGANVLTF
v_gene: TRBV29-1; j_gene: TRBJ1-1; abundance: .; d_gene: .; CDR3nt: TGCAGCGAGAAACAGGAGATGAACACTGAAGCTTTCTTT; CDR3aa: CSEKQEMNTEAFF
v_gene: TRBV27; j_gene: TRBJ1-4; abundance: few; d_gene: .; CDR3nt: TGTGCCAGCAGTTATAATGAAAAACTGTTTTTT; CDR3aa: CASSYNEKLFF
v_gene: TRBV11-2; j_gene: TRBJ1-5; abundance: .; d_gene: .; CDR3nt: TGTGCCTGGGCTGGGGGCCCAAATCAGCCCCAGCATTTT; CDR3aa: CAWAGGPNQPQHF
v_gene: TRBV23-1; j_gene: TRBJ1-5; abundance: few; d_gene: .; CDR3nt: TGCGCCAGCAGCCCGGGAGAGGGCCGGGATCAGCCCCAGCATTTT; CDR3aa: CASSPGEGRDQPQHF
v_gene: TRBV27; j_gene: TRBJ2-6; abundance: .; d_gene: TRBD1; CDR3nt: TGTGCCAGCAGTTTAATCGGGACAGGATTCTCTGGGGCCAACGTCCTGACTTTC; CDR3aa: CASSLIGTGFSGANVLTF
v_gene: TRBV9; j_gene: TRBJ2-1; abundance: few; d_gene: TRBD2; CDR3nt: TGTGCCAGCAGCGTAGTAGCGGCTAGCGGGAACAATGAGCAGTTCTTC; CDR3aa: CASSVVAASGNNEQFF
v_gene: TRBV9; j_gene: TRBJ2-7; abundance: few; d_gene: TRBD2; CDR3nt: TGTGCCAGCAGCGTAGCCATAGCGGGAGGTTACGAGCAGTACTTC; CDR3aa: CASSVAIAGGYEQYF
v_gene: TRBV5-6; j_gene: TRBJ1-2; abundance: .; d_gene: .; CDR3nt: TGTGCCAGCAGCCCCCCACGAGGGACTCCTAACTATGGCTACACCTTC; CDR3aa: CASSPPRGTPNYGYTF
v_gene: TRBV4-2; j_gene: TRBJ2-3; abundance: few; d_gene: .; CDR3nt: TGTGCCAGCAGCCAAGATGCGGGGCGGAACACAGATACGCAGTATTTT; CDR3aa: CASSQDAGRNTDTQYF
v_gene: TRBV28; j_gene: TRBJ2-1; abundance: .; d_gene: TRBD2; CDR3nt: TGTGCCAGCAGTCCCCCCGCAAGCGGGAGGGGCTATGAGCAGTTCTTC; CDR3aa: CASSPPASGRGYEQFF
v_gene: TRBV25-1; j_gene: TRBJ1-2; abundance: .; d_gene: .; CDR3nt: TGTGCCAGCAGTACGACAGACAATAACTATGGCTACACCTTC; CDR3aa: CASSTTDNNYGYTF
v_gene: TRBV28; j_gene: TRBJ2-7; abundance: few; d_gene: .; CDR3nt: TGTGCCAGCAGCCCATTGGAAGGTGGTGCCTACGAGCAGTACTTC; CDR3aa: CASSPLEGGAYEQYF
v_gene: TRBV5-1; j_gene: TRBJ2-4; abundance: .; d_gene: .; CDR3nt: TGCGCCAGCAACTCGGGCGAAGGACCGGGGAACATTCAGTACTTC; CDR3aa: CASNSGEGPGNIQYF